This T cell receptor (beta chain) appears in the sequencing data of a study of T cell changes during pregnancy in multiple sclerosis. TCRdb's copy holds only in-frame clones and misses some; the assay was immunoSEQ multiplex PCR. This table has tens of thousands of clones, roughly 95% appearing once. V gave up 3 bases and J gave up 7 bases; unmatched junction bases: 6. CDR3 length: 15 residues. Per germline, CDR1 SGDLS and CDR2 YYNGEE. Sequenced here: peripheral blood, sampled in the second trimester of pregnancy. The sequence was collected from a female donor in good health, enrolled as a control in a pregnancy study. The chain is built from TRBV9 and TRBJ1-6, with TRBD1 matching 8 bases. CDR3 DNA sequence: TGTGCCAGCAGCGCCGAGACAGGGGACAATTCACCCCTCCACTTT. Protein: CASSAETGDNSPLHF. Combining the CDR3 with reference TRBV9 and TRBJ1-6 gives the whole variable domain DSGVTQTPKHLITATGQRVTLRCSPRSGDLSVYWYQQSLDQGLQFLIQYYNGEERAKGNILERFSAQQFPDLHSELNLSSLELGDSALYFCASSAETGDNSPLHFGNGTRLTVT.